Listed below are T cell receptor beta chains from one sample, sequenced in a study of blood T cell repertoires in COVID-19. Clones were sequenced by immunoSEQ multiplex PCR, and TCRdb holds only the in-frame ones, with some missing. Of roughly 200,000 clones listed, approximately 90% are singletons. Material for sequencing was peripheral blood. Receptors were obtained from a middle-aged man with active or convalescent COVID-19. Each CDR3 is given with its conserved first and last residue. A D gene is named only where the DNA matches it firmly. Some rows mark clone size as missing; the rest say once, few, many or name a class of expanded clone.

V gene: TRBV5-1
D gene: TRBD1
clone size: .
J gene: TRBJ2-7
CDR3 DNA: TGCGCCAGCGGGCCCCCGGGACAGGGAAGGAGCGAGCAGTACTTC
CDR3 protein: CASGPPGQGRSEQYF

V gene: TRBV30
D gene: .
clone size: .
J gene: TRBJ1-2
CDR3 DNA: TGTGCCTGGAGTCTGATGGGCCCTAACTATGGCTACACCTTC
CDR3 protein: CAWSLMGPNYGYTF

V gene: TRBV5-8
D gene: .
clone size: .
J gene: TRBJ2-3
CDR3 DNA: TGTGCCAGCAGCCGGGTGGTAGCCGCAGATACGCAGTATTTT
CDR3 protein: CASSRVVAADTQYF

V gene: TRBV5-1
D gene: .
clone size: .
J gene: TRBJ2-7
CDR3 DNA: TGCGCCAGCAGCTTGGGGGCTTACGAGCAGTACTTC
CDR3 protein: CASSLGAYEQYF

V gene: TRBV5-4
D gene: TRBD1
clone size: once
J gene: TRBJ1-1
CDR3 DNA: TGTGCCAGCAGCTTGGCCAGGGGGGCGAACACTGAAGCTTTCTTT
CDR3 protein: CASSLARGANTEAFF

V gene: TRBV29-1
D gene: .
clone size: .
J gene: TRBJ2-1
CDR3 DNA: TGCAGCGTTACAGTTTACAATGAGCAGTTCTTC
CDR3 protein: CSVTVYNEQFF

V gene: TRBV3-1/TRBV3-2
D gene: .
clone size: .
J gene: TRBJ1-1
CDR3 DNA: TGTGCCAGCAGCCAAGAGAGCACTAGGCCTGAAGCTTTCTTT
CDR3 protein: CASSQESTRPEAFF

V gene: TRBV28
D gene: TRBD1
clone size: .
J gene: TRBJ1-5
CDR3 DNA: TGTGCCAGCAGTTTCGGTACAGGGGTTGGCCAGCCCCAGCATTTT
CDR3 protein: CASSFGTGVGQPQHF

V gene: TRBV21-1
D gene: .
clone size: .
J gene: TRBJ2-7
CDR3 DNA: TGTGCCAGCAGCATCCACAGGATACTCTACGAGCAGTACTTC
CDR3 protein: CASSIHRILYEQYF

V gene: TRBV19
D gene: .
clone size: .
J gene: TRBJ1-1
CDR3 DNA: TGTGCCAGTAGTATAGATGCAGGGGCAGGGACTGAAGCTTTCTTT
CDR3 protein: CASSIDAGAGTEAFF

V gene: TRBV5-4
D gene: TRBD1
clone size: .
J gene: TRBJ2-3
CDR3 DNA: TGTGCCAGCAGCTTTTCCCCCGGGACAGGGGGCCGCACAGATACGCAGTATTTT
CDR3 protein: CASSFSPGTGGRTDTQYF

V gene: TRBV6-5
D gene: .
clone size: .
J gene: TRBJ1-2
CDR3 DNA: TGTGCCAGCCAATGGGTAGGCGGCGGCTACACCTTC
CDR3 protein: CASQWVGGGYTF

V gene: TRBV15
D gene: TRBD1
clone size: .
J gene: TRBJ1-5
CDR3 DNA: TGTGCCACCTCGACAGGGAGTAATCAGCCCCAGCATTTT
CDR3 protein: CATSTGSNQPQHF

V gene: TRBV5-1
D gene: TRBD1
clone size: .
J gene: TRBJ1-6
CDR3 DNA: TGCGCCAGCAGCCTCCGGGACAGGGATTCACCCCTCCACTTT
CDR3 protein: CASSLRDRDSPLHF

V gene: TRBV5-4
D gene: .
clone size: .
J gene: TRBJ1-1
CDR3 DNA: TGTGCCAGCAACAGAGGGCCGAACACTGAAGCTTTCTTT
CDR3 protein: CASNRGPNTEAFF

V gene: TRBV7-2
D gene: TRBD1
clone size: .
J gene: TRBJ2-1
CDR3 DNA: TGTGCCAGCAGCGGGACAGGGAACAATGAGCAGTTCTTC
CDR3 protein: CASSGTGNNEQFF

V gene: TRBV5-1
D gene: TRBD1
clone size: .
J gene: TRBJ1-6
CDR3 DNA: TGCGCCAGCAGCTTACGTCTACAGGGGGCGAATTCACCCCTCCACTTT
CDR3 protein: CASSLRLQGANSPLHF

V gene: TRBV5-1
D gene: .
clone size: .
J gene: TRBJ1-2
CDR3 DNA: TGCGCCAGCAGCTTGCTGCCTAGGAATGGCTACACCTTC
CDR3 protein: CASSLLPRNGYTF

V gene: TRBV5-1
D gene: TRBD1
clone size: .
J gene: TRBJ1-1
CDR3 DNA: TGCGCCAGCAGCTCAGGGGGCGCGGACACTGAAGCTTTCTTT
CDR3 protein: CASSSGGADTEAFF

V gene: TRBV12-5
D gene: TRBD1
clone size: medium-sized
J gene: TRBJ1-5
CDR3 DNA: TGTGCTAGTGGTTTGACAGGGGGCCAGCCCCAGCATTTT
CDR3 protein: CASGLTGGQPQHF

V gene: TRBV24-1
D gene: TRBD1
clone size: .
J gene: TRBJ2-1
CDR3 DNA: TGTGCCACCAGTGACCCTGGACAGGTCCCTATAAATGAGCAGTTCTTC
CDR3 protein: CATSDPGQVPINEQFF

V gene: TRBV19
D gene: TRBD1
clone size: .
J gene: TRBJ1-6
CDR3 DNA: TGTGCCAGTAGTTCTAGACAGGGGAATTCACCCCTCCACTTT
CDR3 protein: CASSSRQGNSPLHF

V gene: TRBV5-6
D gene: .
clone size: .
J gene: TRBJ1-1
CDR3 DNA: TGTGCCAGCAGCTTGCAGGGCTCTGAAGCTTTCTTT
CDR3 protein: CASSLQGSEAFF

V gene: TRBV28
D gene: .
clone size: .
J gene: TRBJ1-3
CDR3 DNA: TGTGCCAGCAAACTCGCCGGAAACACCATATATTTT
CDR3 protein: CASKLAGNTIYF

V gene: TRBV3-1/TRBV3-2
D gene: TRBD1
clone size: .
J gene: TRBJ1-1
CDR3 DNA: TGTGCCAGCAGCCAAGACAGGGGGGCCGTGTTAGCTTTCTTT
CDR3 protein: CASSQDRGAVLAFF

V gene: TRBV7-9
D gene: TRBD1
clone size: .
J gene: TRBJ2-1
CDR3 DNA: TGTGCCAGCAGCTTAGTGACAGGGATATACAATGAGCAGTTCTTC
CDR3 protein: CASSLVTGIYNEQFF

V gene: TRBV9
D gene: TRBD1
clone size: .
J gene: TRBJ1-1
CDR3 DNA: TGTGCCAGCAGCGTAGACCCTCCCAGAACAGGGGGGAACACTGAAGCTTTCTTT
CDR3 protein: CASSVDPPRTGGNTEAFF

V gene: TRBV10-3
D gene: TRBD1
clone size: .
J gene: TRBJ1-3
CDR3 DNA: TGTGCCATCAGTGAGCCCCAGGGGGCTGGAAACACCATATATTTT
CDR3 protein: CAISEPQGAGNTIYF

V gene: TRBV5-1
D gene: TRBD1
clone size: .
J gene: TRBJ1-3
CDR3 DNA: TGCGCCAGCAGCCTGACAGGGGCAAGATGGGGAAACACCATATATTTT
CDR3 protein: CASSLTGARWGNTIYF

V gene: TRBV5-1
D gene: .
clone size: .
J gene: TRBJ2-5
CDR3 DNA: TGCGCCAGCAGCTTGGGATCGGACGGGGGATGGGAGACCCAGTACTTC
CDR3 protein: CASSLGSDGGWETQYF

V gene: TRBV6-2/TRBV6-3
D gene: TRBD1
clone size: .
J gene: TRBJ2-7
CDR3 DNA: TGTGCCAGCAGTTACCGGGACAGTTCCTACGAGCAGTACTTC
CDR3 protein: CASSYRDSSYEQYF

V gene: TRBV21-1
D gene: .
clone size: once
J gene: TRBJ1-4
CDR3 DNA: TGTGCCAGCAGCAAGGGGCACGAAAAACTGTTTTTT
CDR3 protein: CASSKGHEKLFF

V gene: TRBV2
D gene: .
clone size: few
J gene: TRBJ1-1
CDR3 DNA: TGTGCCAGCAGCGGACAGATTTTTAACACTGAAGCTTTCTTT
CDR3 protein: CASSGQIFNTEAFF

V gene: TRBV6-5
D gene: .
clone size: .
J gene: TRBJ1-1
CDR3 DNA: TGTGCCAGCAGTTACTCGAGCCTGAACACTGAAGCTTTCTTT
CDR3 protein: CASSYSSLNTEAFF

V gene: TRBV2
D gene: TRBD2
clone size: .
J gene: TRBJ2-1
CDR3 DNA: TGTGCCAGCAGTGAAAAGACTAGCGGGGCGATCAATGAGCAGTTCTTC
CDR3 protein: CASSEKTSGAINEQFF

V gene: TRBV28
D gene: .
clone size: once
J gene: TRBJ1-1
CDR3 DNA: TGTGCCAGCAGTTTAGAGGGGGACGACACTGAAGCTTTCTTT
CDR3 protein: CASSLEGDDTEAFF

V gene: TRBV19
D gene: .
clone size: few
J gene: TRBJ2-7
CDR3 DNA: TGTGCCAGTGACGACAGTCTTGGGGAGCAGTACTTC
CDR3 protein: CASDDSLGEQYF

V gene: TRBV28
D gene: TRBD1
clone size: .
J gene: TRBJ1-5
CDR3 DNA: TGTGCCAGCAGCTTGACAGGGGGCGGCCAGCCCCAGCATTTT
CDR3 protein: CASSLTGGGQPQHF

V gene: TRBV5-1
D gene: .
clone size: .
J gene: TRBJ2-2
CDR3 DNA: TGCGCCAGCAGCTTGGAGTTGGCGGGATACGGGGAGCTGTTTTTT
CDR3 protein: CASSLELAGYGELFF

V gene: TRBV2
D gene: .
clone size: .
J gene: TRBJ2-7
CDR3 DNA: TGTGCCAGCAGTGGACACAGCTACGAGCAGTACTTC
CDR3 protein: CASSGHSYEQYF

V gene: TRBV7-8
D gene: TRBD2
clone size: .
J gene: TRBJ2-7
CDR3 DNA: TGTGCCAGCAGCCCAACGGGGGGGGGATACGAGCAGTACTTC
CDR3 protein: CASSPTGGGYEQYF

V gene: TRBV5-1
D gene: .
clone size: .
J gene: TRBJ1-3
CDR3 DNA: TGCGCCAGCAGCTTAGGGAGCTCTGGAAACACCATATATTTT
CDR3 protein: CASSLGSSGNTIYF

V gene: TRBV19
D gene: .
clone size: .
J gene: TRBJ1-2
CDR3 DNA: TGTGCCACAAGACAGTACTATGGCTACACCTTC
CDR3 protein: CATRQYYGYTF

V gene: TRBV2
D gene: .
clone size: .
J gene: TRBJ1-4
CDR3 DNA: TGTGCCAGCAGTGAAGATTGGCCAACTAATGAAAAACTGTTTTTT
CDR3 protein: CASSEDWPTNEKLFF

V gene: TRBV28
D gene: .
clone size: .
J gene: TRBJ1-1
CDR3 DNA: TGTGCCAGCAGCTATACAGGGATGGGCACTGAAGCTTTCTTT
CDR3 protein: CASSYTGMGTEAFF

V gene: TRBV2
D gene: TRBD1
clone size: .
J gene: TRBJ1-4
CDR3 DNA: TGTGCCACCAGGGGGGACAGTGGTGAAAAACTGTTTTTT
CDR3 protein: CATRGDSGEKLFF

V gene: TRBV27
D gene: TRBD2
clone size: .
J gene: TRBJ2-1
CDR3 DNA: TGTGCCAGCAGTGTCGGGAGGCCCACCTACAATGAGCAGTTCTTC
CDR3 protein: CASSVGRPTYNEQFF

V gene: TRBV19
D gene: .
clone size: once
J gene: TRBJ1-5
CDR3 DNA: TGTGCCAGTAGTCCCGGGGGATTCGGGTTGAACAATCAGCCCCAGCATTTT
CDR3 protein: CASSPGGFGLNNQPQHF

V gene: TRBV11-3
D gene: TRBD1
clone size: once
J gene: TRBJ2-2
CDR3 DNA: TGTGCCAGCAGCCCCACAGGGGTTGGGACCGGGGAGCTGTTTTTT
CDR3 protein: CASSPTGVGTGELFF

V gene: TRBV19
D gene: TRBD1
clone size: .
J gene: TRBJ2-7
CDR3 DNA: TGTGCCAGTAGTATCCGGACAGGGGGCATTGACGAGCAGTACTTC
CDR3 protein: CASSIRTGGIDEQYF

V gene: TRBV27
D gene: TRBD1
clone size: .
J gene: TRBJ2-2
CDR3 DNA: TGTGCCAGCAGTTCTGTAACAGGGGGCTACACCGGGGAGCTGTTTTTT
CDR3 protein: CASSSVTGGYTGELFF

V gene: TRBV10-1
D gene: .
clone size: once
J gene: TRBJ1-6
CDR3 DNA: TGCGCCAGCAGTGAGGGGGCGGCACGATCCGATACATATAATTCACCCCTCCACTTT
CDR3 protein: CASSEGAARSDTYNSPLHF

V gene: TRBV5-4
D gene: TRBD2
clone size: .
J gene: TRBJ2-1
CDR3 DNA: TGTGCCAGCAGCCGACCTAACCGACTAGCGGGGGGTCATGAGCAGTTCTTC
CDR3 protein: CASSRPNRLAGGHEQFF

V gene: TRBV9
D gene: TRBD1
clone size: .
J gene: TRBJ1-1
CDR3 DNA: TGTGCCAGCAGCGGACAGGGGGCTTCAGCTTTCTTT
CDR3 protein: CASSGQGASAFF